The entry below gives a single T cell receptor (beta chain) sequence along with its context. Its antigen remains unidentified. The data originate from a study of CD8 T cells in Susac syndrome. Study-level information: Susac syndrome patients were untreated, on corticosteroids with some adding intravenous immunoglobulin, or on intravenous immunoglobulin only. General observations from the study: No clonal expansion appeared among CD4+ T cells in Susac patients. It was acknowledged in the study that the number of individuals who were included in its TCR sequencing and HLA analysis was relatively small.

Trimming cost V 4 bases and J 1 base; bases outside gene matches: 4. The CDR3 contains 16 residues. Germline-derived CDR1 and CDR2 are MNHEY and SMNVEV (reference sequence). After extraction with the RNeasy kit, about 0.45 to 1 ug of the RNA was reverse transcribed using random hexamers. TCRdb re-called the immunoSEQ multiplex PCR reads with MiXCR, one entry per CDR3 protein. The table lists under 250,000 distinct CDR3 sequences, 94% of them singletons. The rearrangement uses TRBV27 and TRBJ1-5; TRBD1 matches 10 bases. This receptor was identified in a human donor with Susac syndrome. What was sequenced was CD4+ T cells from PBMCs. DNA of the CDR3: TGTGCCAGCAGTTCCCGGGACAGGGGAAGCAATCAGCCCCAGCATTTT. Protein sequence: CASSSRDRGSNQPQHF.